Listed here are 11 T cell receptor beta chains from one sample, sequenced in a study of T cell changes during pregnancy in multiple sclerosis. Profiling relied on immunoSEQ multiplex PCR, and the TCRdb table lists in-frame clones only, not all of them. The data hold about 40,000 clones, with approximately 91% observed a single time. This material consisted of CD4+ T cells from peripheral blood mononuclear cells, taken before pregnancy. The receptors were gathered from a female donor with multiple sclerosis, enrolled in a pregnancy study.

V and J are TRBV19 and TRBJ1-1, with TRBD1 identical over 7 bases. Germline CDR1 and CDR2: LNHDA and SQIVND (reference sequence). CDR3 length equals 16 residues. The V segment lost 5 bases and the J segment 0 bases; nucleotides outside the gene matches: 9. The DNA of the CDR3 is TGTGCCAGTAGTCCGAGGACAGGAATGCTGAACACTGAAGCTTTCTTT. Its protein product is CASSPRTGMLNTEAFF.

This chain uses TRBV27 with TRBJ2-6; D may be TRBD2 (5 bases). Trimming stripped 4 bases from V and 1 base from J, with 14 bases between. From germline, CDR1 is MNHEY and CDR2 SMNVEV (reference sequence). This CDR3 spans 17 amino acids. The CDR3 bases are TGTGCCAGCAGTTCCTTCCTTAGAGGGTCTGGGGCCAACGTCCTGACTTTC. Translation gives CASSSFLRGSGANVLTF.

The chain joins TRBV7-2 to TRBJ1-5; D gene ambiguous. V gave up 5 bases and J gave up 5 bases, with 10 bases separating them. The CDR3 covers 13 residues. In germline, CDR1 is SGHTA, CDR2 FQGNSA. The CDR3 DNA reads as TGTGCCAGCAGCATGCGGACTTATCAGCCCCAGCATTTT. Its protein is CASSMRTYQPQHF.

V is TRBV6-5 and J is TRBJ2-7; 7 nucleotides agree with TRBD1. Germline V gene data show CDR1 as MNHEY and CDR2 as SVGAGI. The CDR3 spans 12 residues. J was trimmed by 6 bases and V by 5 bases; bases with no gene match: 4. CDR3 region: CASSGRDSEQYF. DNA for the CDR3: TGTGCCAGCAGTGGAAGGGACAGCGAGCAGTACTTC.

The chain combines TRBV5-4 with TRBJ1-1, with 7 bases identical to TRBD1. This CDR3 spans 15 amino acids. Germline CDR1 reads SGHNT; CDR2 reads YYREEE (reference sequence). V lost 0 bases and J lost 6; bases outside the gene matches: 8. CDR3 DNA: TGTGCCAGCAGCTTGGTCCAGGGGGTTGGGGCTGAAGCTTTCTTT. Amino acids: CASSLVQGVGAEAFF.

The chain has TRBV30 and TRBJ1-2; D gene uncertain. V lost 2 bases and J lost 6, with 13 bases in between. CDR1 and CDR2 from the germline V gene are GTSNPN and SVGIG (reference sequence). This CDR3 spans 13 amino acids. The CDR3 reads CAWSFGGNNGYTF. The CDR3 DNA is TGTGCCTGGAGTTTCGGAGGGAACAATGGCTACACCTTC.

The CDR3 region is CASRGVGVDQPQHF. The CDR3 DNA is TGTGCCAGCAGAGGAGTGGGTGTTGATCAGCCCCAGCATTTT. This chain joins TRBV6-5 and TRBJ1-5; D remains unclear. This CDR3 comprises 14 residues. Trimming stripped 6 bases from V and 5 bases from J, with 14 bases between. The germline gives CDR1 MNHEY, CDR2 SVGAGI.

The chain joins TRBV7-2 to TRBJ1-1; weak D call: TRBD1 (5 bases). The V end lost 7 bases, the J end lost 6 bases, and 21 bases lay between the germline ends. The germline V gene has CDR1 SGHTA and CDR2 FQGNSA. This CDR3 region has 15 residues. The CDR3 is CASTSRGPLPPEAFF. The CDR3 coding sequence is TGTGCCAGCACGTCAAGGGGCCCTCTACCCCCTGAAGCTTTCTTT.

This chain joins TRBV11-2 and TRBJ1-3; D is undetermined. V lost 4 bases, J lost 0 bases, and 13 bases lay in between. CDR3 size: 16 residues. CDR1 and CDR2 from the germline V gene are SGHAT and FQNNGV. The CDR3 sequence is CASSSRTRSSGNTIYF. The CDR3 bases are TGTGCCAGCAGCTCCCGGACTCGGAGCTCTGGAAACACCATATATTTT.

The chain carries TRBV4-3 and TRBJ2-7; tentative D call: TRBD1 (5 bases). Between the trimmed V and J ends, which lost 3 bases and 4 bases, there was a span of 13 bases. The CDR3 is 14 residues long. Germline loops: CDR1 LGHNA, CDR2 YSLEER. As DNA, the CDR3 is TGCGCCAGCAGCCATCAGGAACAGGATTACGAGCAGTACTTC. It specifies CASSHQEQDYEQYF.

The chain employs TRBV9 and TRBJ2-7; D might be TRBD1 (5 bases). The germline V and J ends were trimmed by 0 bases and 6 bases, with 13 bases remaining between them. The CDR3 length is 14 residues. Germline V gene data show CDR1 as SGDLS and CDR2 as YYNGEE. CDR3 sequence (DNA): TGTGCCAGCAGCGTAGGGGGCCTCAGTCGCGAGCAGTACTTC. Amino acid sequence: CASSVGGLSREQYF.